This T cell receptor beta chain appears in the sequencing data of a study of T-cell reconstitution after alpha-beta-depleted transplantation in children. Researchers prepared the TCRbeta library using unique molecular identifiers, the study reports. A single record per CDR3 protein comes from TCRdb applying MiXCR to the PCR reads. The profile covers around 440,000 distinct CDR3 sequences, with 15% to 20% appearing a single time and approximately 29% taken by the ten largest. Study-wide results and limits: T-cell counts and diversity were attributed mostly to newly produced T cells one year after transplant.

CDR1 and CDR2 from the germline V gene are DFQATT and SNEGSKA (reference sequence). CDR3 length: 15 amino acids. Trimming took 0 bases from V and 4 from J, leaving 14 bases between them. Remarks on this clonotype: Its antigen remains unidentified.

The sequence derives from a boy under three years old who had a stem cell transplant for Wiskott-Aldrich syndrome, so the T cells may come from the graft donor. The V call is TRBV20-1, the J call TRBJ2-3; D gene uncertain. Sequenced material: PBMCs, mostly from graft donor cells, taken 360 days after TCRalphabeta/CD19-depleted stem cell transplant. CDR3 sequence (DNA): TGCAGTGCTAGAGATCCATTGGACCCCGCAGATACGCAGTATTTT. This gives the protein CSARDPLDPADTQYF.